This TCR beta chain was found in a study of blood T cell repertoires in COVID-19. About the research overall: The study drew acute and convalescent COVID-19 samples from the United States, Italy and Spain.

Trimming cost V 0 bases and J 1 base, with 18 bases left between them. The CDR3 has 18 residues. Original analysis: The authors estimated nucleated cell counts from reference gene primer amplification. Produced via immunoSEQ multiplex PCR; TCRdb's table is partial and in-frame only. D and trimming come from the DNA, and the V and J calls and clone size come from that table. The sample has roughly 260,000 clones, about 89% seen once; the top ten hold around 10%. V usage is TRBV23-1 and J usage is TRBJ1-1, with TRBD1 as a possible D gene (5 bases). TRBV23-1 is given ORF status, its function remaining uncertain. The clonotype originates from a man aged 35 to 55 who had recovered from COVID-19. Sequenced material: peripheral blood. Here the CDR3 reads CASSQSRGPTDRNTEAFF. The CDR3 DNA reads TGCGCCAGCAGTCAATCGAGAGGCCCTACCGACAGGAACACTGAAGCTTTCTTT.